Listed below are T cell receptor beta chains from one sample, sequenced in a study of regulatory T cells in long-lasting Graves disease. Via MiXCR, TCRdb re-called the multiplex PCR reads, giving one row per CDR3 protein. The profile shows some 280,000 distinct CDR3 sequences, roughly a fifth of them singletons. This sample comprised peripheral blood mononuclear cells (PBMCs), obtained when the disease was refractory, from a patient treated with antithyroid drugs. The receptors stem from a female donor with Graves disease. Each CDR3 is given with its conserved first and last residue. D genes are given only for firm matches. Clone size is stated in some rows and not others, as once, few, many or a class when expanded.

TRBV20-1	11	NA	TRBJ2-7	many	CSASKSYEQYF	TGCAGTGCTAGCAAGTCCTACGAGCAGTACTTC
TRBV4-2	16	NA	TRBJ2-2	NA	CASSQDFTAIPGELFF	TGTGCCAGCAGCCAAGATTTTACGGCGATCCCCGGGGAGCTGTTTTTT
TRBV28	12	NA	TRBJ1-2	many	CASSFWSSGYTF	TGTGCCAGCAGTTTCTGGTCGTCTGGCTACACCTTC
TRBV28	14	NA	TRBJ1-1	many	CAGSARGMNTEAFF	TGTGCCGGATCGGCCAGGGGTATGAACACTGAAGCTTTCTTT
TRBV28	18	NA	TRBJ2-7	NA	CASSFPPGHLSSSYEQYF	TGTGCCAGCAGTTTCCCTCCGGGACACCTATCAAGCTCCTACGAGCAGTACTTC
TRBV19	15	NA	TRBJ1-3	NA	CASSMDSSSGNTIYF	TGTGCCAGTAGTATGGACAGTAGCTCTGGAAACACCATATATTTT
TRBV30	14	NA	TRBJ2-1	few	CAWSPRLSYNEQFF	TGTGCCTGGAGTCCCCGACTCTCCTACAATGAGCAGTTCTTC
TRBV6-5	14	NA	TRBJ2-5	few	CASSYPDIGETQYF	TGTGCCAGCAGTTACCCGGACATAGGGGAGACCCAGTACTTC
TRBV7-7	14	NA	TRBJ2-5	few	CASSVTGLGETQYF	TGTGCTAGCAGCGTTACAGGGCTGGGGGAGACCCAGTACTTC
TRBV2	17	TRBD1	TRBJ1-5	many	CASSGDHNRGANQPQHF	TGTGCCAGCAGTGGGGATCACAACAGGGGCGCAAATCAGCCCCAGCATTTT
TRBV9	14	NA	TRBJ1-6	many	CASSVGTANSPLHF	TGTGCCAGCAGCGTAGGGACAGCTAATTCACCCCTCCACTTT
TRBV10-3	15	NA	TRBJ2-2	many	CAISESTQAPGELFF	TGTGCCATCAGTGAGTCGACTCAGGCACCCGGGGAGCTGTTTTTT
TRBV28	14	NA	TRBJ2-4	many	CASSWGPSPNIQYF	TGTGCCAGCAGTTGGGGACCCAGCCCAAACATTCAGTACTTC
TRBV28	14	NA	TRBJ1-2	NA	CASSYKGTIYGYTF	TGTGCCAGCAGCTACAAGGGGACAATCTATGGCTACACCTTC
TRBV20-1	14	NA	TRBJ1-3	few	CSASEVHTGNTIYF	TGCAGTGCTAGCGAAGTACATACTGGAAACACCATATATTTT
TRBV7-9	15	NA	TRBJ2-1	NA	CASSFAGQNNNEQFF	TGTGCCAGCAGCTTCGCGGGACAGAACAACAATGAGCAGTTCTTC
TRBV20-1	14	TRBD2	TRBJ2-3	NA	CSANLAGGTDTQYF	TGCAGTGCTAACCTAGCGGGAGGGACCGATACGCAGTATTTT
TRBV28	13	NA	TRBJ1-2	NA	CASSLYEESGYTF	TGTGCCAGCAGTTTATACGAGGAATCTGGCTACACCTTC
TRBV7-2	13	NA	TRBJ2-5	many	CASSIWGPETQYF	TGTGCCAGCAGCATCTGGGGGCCCGAGACCCAGTACTTC
TRBV3-1	18	TRBD2	TRBJ2-5	few	CASSPRLAGAALQETQYF	TGTGCCAGCAGCCCTCGACTAGCGGGTGCGGCCCTTCAAGAGACCCAGTACTTC